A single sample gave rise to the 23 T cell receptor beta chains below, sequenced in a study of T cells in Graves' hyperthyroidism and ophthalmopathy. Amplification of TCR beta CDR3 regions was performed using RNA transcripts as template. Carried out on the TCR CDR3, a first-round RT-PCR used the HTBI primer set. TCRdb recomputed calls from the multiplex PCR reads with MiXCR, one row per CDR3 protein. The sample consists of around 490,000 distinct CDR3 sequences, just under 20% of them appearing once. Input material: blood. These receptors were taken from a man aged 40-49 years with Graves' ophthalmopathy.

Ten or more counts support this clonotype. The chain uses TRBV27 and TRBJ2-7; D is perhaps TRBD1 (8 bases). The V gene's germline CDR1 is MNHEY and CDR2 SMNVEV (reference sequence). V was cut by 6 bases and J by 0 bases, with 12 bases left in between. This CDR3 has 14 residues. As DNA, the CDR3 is TGTGCCAGCAGCCACAGGGGGGGCTCCTACGAGCAGTACTTC. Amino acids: CASSHRGGSYEQYF.

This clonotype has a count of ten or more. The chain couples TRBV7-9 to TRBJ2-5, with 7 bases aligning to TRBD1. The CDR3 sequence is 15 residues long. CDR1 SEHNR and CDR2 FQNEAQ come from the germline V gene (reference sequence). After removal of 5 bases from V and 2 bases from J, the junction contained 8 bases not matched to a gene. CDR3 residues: CASSLGTVWQETQYF. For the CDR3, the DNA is TGTGCCAGCAGCCTCGGGACAGTGTGGCAAGAGACCCAGTACTTC.

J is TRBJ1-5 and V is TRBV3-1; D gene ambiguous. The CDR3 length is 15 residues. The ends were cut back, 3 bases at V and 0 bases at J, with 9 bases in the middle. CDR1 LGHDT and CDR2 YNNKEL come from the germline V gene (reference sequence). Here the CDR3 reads CASSQGTYSNQPQHF. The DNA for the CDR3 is TGTGCCAGCAGCCAGGGCACCTATAGCAATCAGCCCCAGCATTTT.

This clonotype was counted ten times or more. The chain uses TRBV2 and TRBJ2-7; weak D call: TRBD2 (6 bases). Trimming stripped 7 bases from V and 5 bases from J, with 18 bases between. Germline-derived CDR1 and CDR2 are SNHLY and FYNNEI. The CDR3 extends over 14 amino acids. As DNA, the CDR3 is TGTGCCAGCATTCCGGGACCTAGCGCGAACGAGCAGTACTTC. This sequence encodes CASIPGPSANEQYF.

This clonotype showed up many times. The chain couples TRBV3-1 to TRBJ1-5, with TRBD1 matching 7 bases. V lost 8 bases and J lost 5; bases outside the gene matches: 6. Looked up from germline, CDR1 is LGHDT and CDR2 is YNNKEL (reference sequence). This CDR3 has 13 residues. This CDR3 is CASGTGADQPQHF. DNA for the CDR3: TGTGCCAGCGGCACAGGGGCCGATCAGCCCCAGCATTTT.

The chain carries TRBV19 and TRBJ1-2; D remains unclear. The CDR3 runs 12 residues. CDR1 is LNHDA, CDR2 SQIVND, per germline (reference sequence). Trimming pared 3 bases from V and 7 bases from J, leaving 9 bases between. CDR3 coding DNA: TGTGCCAGTAGTATTGCTCGGGGTGGCTACACCTTC. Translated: CASSIARGGYTF.

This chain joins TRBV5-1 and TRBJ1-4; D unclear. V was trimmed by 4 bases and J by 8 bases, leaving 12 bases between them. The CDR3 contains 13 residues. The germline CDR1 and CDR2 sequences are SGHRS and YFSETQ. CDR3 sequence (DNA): TGCGCCAGCAGCCCCGTACCCCGCGAAAAACTGTTTTTT. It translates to CASSPVPREKLFF.

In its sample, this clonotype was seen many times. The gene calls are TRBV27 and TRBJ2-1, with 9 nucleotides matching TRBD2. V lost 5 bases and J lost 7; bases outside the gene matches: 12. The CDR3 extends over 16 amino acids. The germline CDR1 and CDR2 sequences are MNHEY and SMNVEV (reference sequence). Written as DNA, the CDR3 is TGTGCCAGCAGTAGCCGGCAGGCGGGGGGGGCGAATGAGCAGTTCTTC. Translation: CASSSRQAGGANEQFF.

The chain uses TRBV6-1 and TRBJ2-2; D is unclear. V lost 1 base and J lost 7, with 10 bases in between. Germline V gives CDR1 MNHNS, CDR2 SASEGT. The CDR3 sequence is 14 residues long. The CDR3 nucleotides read TGTGCCAGCAGTGAAGGCGTAGCAAGCGGGGAGCTGTTTTTT. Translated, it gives CASSEGVASGELFF.

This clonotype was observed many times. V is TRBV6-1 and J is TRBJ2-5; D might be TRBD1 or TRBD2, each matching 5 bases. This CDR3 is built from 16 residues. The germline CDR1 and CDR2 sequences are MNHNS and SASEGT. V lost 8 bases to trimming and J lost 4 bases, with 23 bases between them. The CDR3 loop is CASSESIGTAGETQYF. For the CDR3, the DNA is TGTGCCAGCTCGGAATCGATCGGGACGGCGGGAGAGACCCAGTACTTC.

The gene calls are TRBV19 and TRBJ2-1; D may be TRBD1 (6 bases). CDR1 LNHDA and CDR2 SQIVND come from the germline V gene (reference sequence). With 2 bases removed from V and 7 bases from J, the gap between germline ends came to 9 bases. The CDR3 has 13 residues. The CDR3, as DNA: TGTGCCAGTAGTATATCAGGGGAGAATGAGCAGTTCTTC. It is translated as CASSISGENEQFF.

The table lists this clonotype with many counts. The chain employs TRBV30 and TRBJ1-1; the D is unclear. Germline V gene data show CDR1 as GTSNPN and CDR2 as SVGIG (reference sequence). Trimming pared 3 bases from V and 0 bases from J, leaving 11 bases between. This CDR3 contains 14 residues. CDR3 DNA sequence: TGTGCCTGGAGGGACCCCCCGTTGAACACTGAAGCTTTCTTT. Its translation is CAWRDPPLNTEAFF.

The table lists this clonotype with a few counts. DNA of the CDR3: TGTGCCAGTAATCCCCGGGAACAGCAATTCACCGGGGAGCTGTTTTTT. It is translated as CASNPREQQFTGELFF. The V and J genes are TRBV19 and TRBJ2-2; perhaps TRBD2 as D (5 bases). From germline, CDR1 is LNHDA and CDR2 SQIVND (reference sequence). V lost 7 bases and J lost 4, with 19 bases in between. This CDR3 has 16 residues. Based on the CDR3 plus reference TRBV19 and TRBJ2-2, the full variable domain is DGGITQSPKYLFRKEGQNVTLSCEQNLNHDAMYWYRQDPGQGLRLIYYSQIVNDFQKGDIAEGYSVSREKKESFPLTVTSAQKNPTAFYLCASNPREQQFTGELFFGEGSRLTVL.

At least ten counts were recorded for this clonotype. CDR3 bases: TGTGCCAGCAGCCCGGGACACCAGAACACTGAAGCTTTCTTT. It specifies CASSPGHQNTEAFF. The gene calls are TRBV7-3 and TRBJ1-1; D might be TRBD1 (6 bases). This CDR3 contains 14 residues. The germline V and J ends were trimmed by 5 bases and 1 base, with 11 bases remaining between them. Germline CDR1 and CDR2: SGHTA and FQGTGA.

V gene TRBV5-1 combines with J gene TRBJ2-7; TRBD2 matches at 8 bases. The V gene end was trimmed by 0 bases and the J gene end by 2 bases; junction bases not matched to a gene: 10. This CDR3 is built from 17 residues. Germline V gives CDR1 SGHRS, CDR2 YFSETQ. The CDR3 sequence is CASSLGIGRGRTYEQYF. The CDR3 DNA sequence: TGCGCCAGCAGCTTGGGCATTGGGCGCGGGAGGACCTACGAGCAGTACTTC.

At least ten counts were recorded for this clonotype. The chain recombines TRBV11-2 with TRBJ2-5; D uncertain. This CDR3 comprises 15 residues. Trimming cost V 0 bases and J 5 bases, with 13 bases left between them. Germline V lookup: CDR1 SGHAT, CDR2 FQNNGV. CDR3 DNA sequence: TGTGCCAGCAGCTTAGATCTAGTCATCACCGAGACCCAGTACTTC. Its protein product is CASSLDLVITETQYF.

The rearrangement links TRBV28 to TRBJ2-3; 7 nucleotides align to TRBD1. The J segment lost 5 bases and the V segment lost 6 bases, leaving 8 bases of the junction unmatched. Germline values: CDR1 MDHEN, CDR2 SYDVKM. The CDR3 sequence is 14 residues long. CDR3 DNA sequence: TGTGCCAGCAGCCACACAGGGGCGGGAGATACGCAGTATTTT. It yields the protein CASSHTGAGDTQYF. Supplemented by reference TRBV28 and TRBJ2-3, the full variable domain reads DVKVTQSSRYLVKRTGEKVFLECVQDMDHENMFWYRQDPGLGLRLIYFSYDVKMKEKGDIPEGYSVSREKKERFSLILESASTNQTSMYLCASSHTGAGDTQYFGPGTRLTVL.

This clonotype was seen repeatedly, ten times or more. CDR3 in DNA: TGTGCCAGCAGCTTTCTGGGAAGACTGGGAGAGCAGTACTTC. Its translation: CASSFLGRLGEQYF. The chain employs TRBV7-2 and TRBJ2-7; D is unresolved. CDR3 length: 14 residues. Germline lookup yields CDR1 SGHTA and CDR2 FQGNSA. Trimming took 3 bases from V and 7 from J, leaving 16 bases between them.

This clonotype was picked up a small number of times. Written as DNA, the CDR3 is TGTGCCAGCAGCCCGATGGACACCTCAGGGAACACTGAAGCTTTCTTT. Protein product: CASSPMDTSGNTEAFF. The chain combines TRBV9 with TRBJ1-1; D is perhaps TRBD1 (5 bases). This CDR3 contains 16 residues. CDR1 and CDR2 (germline): SGDLS, YYNGEE. V was pared by 4 bases and J by 1 base, with 17 bases between.

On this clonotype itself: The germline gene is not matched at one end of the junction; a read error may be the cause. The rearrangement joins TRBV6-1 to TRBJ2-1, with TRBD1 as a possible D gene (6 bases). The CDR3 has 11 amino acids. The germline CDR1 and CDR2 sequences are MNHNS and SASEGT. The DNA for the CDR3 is TGTGCCAGCATTGAAAAAGGGGGGCAGTTCTTC. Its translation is CASIEKGGQFF.

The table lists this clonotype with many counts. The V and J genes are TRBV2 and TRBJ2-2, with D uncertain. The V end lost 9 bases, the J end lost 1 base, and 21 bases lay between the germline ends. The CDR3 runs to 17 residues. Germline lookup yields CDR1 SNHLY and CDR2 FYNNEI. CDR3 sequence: CARSPNSAALNTGELFF. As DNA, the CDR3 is TGTGCCAGATCACCTAACTCCGCCGCGTTGAACACCGGGGAGCTGTTTTTT.

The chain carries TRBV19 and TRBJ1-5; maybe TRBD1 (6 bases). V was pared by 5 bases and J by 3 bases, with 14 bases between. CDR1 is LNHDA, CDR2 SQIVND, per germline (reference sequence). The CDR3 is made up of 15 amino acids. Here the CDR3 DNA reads TGTGCCAGTAGTCTCCGACAGGCACTCAATCAGCCCCAGCATTTT. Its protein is CASSLRQALNQPQHF.

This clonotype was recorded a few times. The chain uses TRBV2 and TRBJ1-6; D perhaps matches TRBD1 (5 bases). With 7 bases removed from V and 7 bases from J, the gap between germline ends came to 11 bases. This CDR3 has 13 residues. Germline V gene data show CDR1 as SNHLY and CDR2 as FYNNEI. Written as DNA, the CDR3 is TGTGCCAGCAAGGGACCTGGCAATTCACCCCTCCACTTT. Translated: CASKGPGNSPLHF.